This T cell receptor beta chain emerged from a study of blood T cell repertoires in COVID-19. Germline V gene data show CDR1 as LGHNA and CDR2 as YNFKEQ. CDR3 length: 17 amino acids. V was pared by 0 bases and J by 3 bases, with 6 bases of the junction left unmatched. Using immunoSEQ multiplex PCR, the repertoire was profiled, and TCRdb retains in-frame clones only, with some absent. The table records 250,000 to 300,000 clones, approximately 79% of them present only once. This TCR was sampled from a man aged 25-45 years with acute COVID-19. Sequencing was carried out using PBMCs or T cells enriched from blood (not recorded which). This chain links TRBV4-2 with TRBJ2-2, with 8 bases that match TRBD1. The CDR3 reads CASSQEYRGIDTGELFF. Written as DNA, the CDR3 is TGTGCCAGCAGCCAAGAATACAGGGGGATTGACACCGGGGAGCTGTTTTTT.